This T cell receptor (beta chain) was sequenced for a study of T cell responses to AZD1222 COVID-19 vaccine. Study background: Analyses pooled second doses at about 4 or about 12 weeks.

Whole-study results and caveats: Rises in breadth and depth of Spike-specific TCRs came after two AZD1222 doses. Nearly half of unique spike-specific TCRs reportedly avoided B.1.351 and B.1.1.7 mutated regions. Just 6 or 7 people given AZD1222 tested seropositive at baseline.

Trimming removed 3 bases from V and 1 base from J; junction bases left unmatched: 10. CDR3 length: 17 amino acids. Germline V gene sequence: CDR1 DFQATT, CDR2 SNEGSKA (reference sequence). The protocol was immunoSEQ multiplex PCR, while the TCRdb copy is restricted to in-frame clones and leaves out a portion. Among about 120,000 clones, 85% to 95% were seen once, and the ten largest hold 2.5% to 3%. Concerning this clone: Antigen specificity is unknown.

The receptor was derived from an adult in good health. This chain links TRBV20-1 with TRBJ2-3; 10 positions agree with TRBD2. The source was peripheral blood, collected on day 0 of AZD1222 vaccination. CDR3 region: CSASETQGTSGTDTQYF. As DNA, the CDR3 is TGCAGTGCTAGTGAGACCCAGGGGACTAGCGGCACAGATACGCAGTATTTT.